Reported below is one T cell receptor beta chain. Which antigen it targets is not known. Relative to the germline gene, one junction end is altered; a read error may explain this. The data were taken from a study of shared clonotypes between healthy human individuals (dated by TCRdb to about 2020). Looking at the study overall: The cohort comprised two women and three men aged 18 to 49 years. To increase sequencing depth and limit assay-specific biases, TCR repertoire library preparation and sequencing were carried out by different laboratories using diverse techniques. For each donor, CD4 naive and CD4 memory were each run on three plates, CD8 naive on two plates, and CD8 memory on one plate. Per donor, leukapheresis produced somewhere between about 0.8 and 9 billion PBMCs. To estimate repertoire size and how much clonotype sharing occurs between individuals, the study deeply sequenced the blood TCR repertoires of five or six healthy adults.

CDR1 and CDR2, per the germline V gene (reference sequence), are SEHNR and FQNEAQ. CDR3 length: 11 amino acids, cysteine to phenylalanine. Only the CDR3 region is kept as DNA, spanning 33 bases read in frame from base 1. Using the deep immunoSEQ assay, TCR CDR3 regions were amplified from genomic DNA by multiplex PCR. Extracted genomic DNA from each cell subset was distributed evenly across all wells of several immunoSEQ 96-well plates, and each plate was treated as a replicate. For sorted subsets, about 200 ng genomic DNA, equal to tens of thousands of T cell genomes, was loaded into each replicate PCR. Purified libraries were quantified with a Qubit 3.0 fluorometer, sized on a Bioanalyzer 2100, and re-quantified with the KAPA Library Quantification kit. Each immunoSEQ 96-well plate was sequenced on its own single-read 150-cycle Illumina NextSeq 550 flow cell. For the original study's pipeline: Because only junctional sequences without quality scores were contained in the immunoSEQ output, filtering matching that applied to full-length reads could not be performed. To assign V/J genes and CDR3, sequences were annotated using PyIR, a Python wrapper for IgBLAST v1.9, with IMGT germline references. Reads were removed for weak V/J assignments (E-value above 1e-6), missing CDR3, stop codons, out-of-frame junctions, or ambiguous translated residues. V3J clonotypes were defined by identical inferred V gene, J gene, and CDR3 amino acid sequence. Percentage overlap between repertoires was computed as shared unique clonotypes divided by the size of the smaller repertoire. Three approaches were used to assess repertoire richness: RTK rarefaction, the Chao1 estimator, and Recon v2.1 estimates of unobserved clonotypes. Generation probabilities for all TCRbeta clonotypes obtained by the gDNA method from a handful of donors were computed using OLGA. What TCRdb holds here is the immuneACCESS table cut down to in-frame rearrangements. Part of the clones is not present; checked against another copy, under half of the missing clones reflect an unresolved V gene, and the others are unexplained. D and trimming were read from the DNA, whereas the V and J calls and clone size are those reported in that table. Counted in this sample were some 1,600,000 clones; 95% to 99% of them appeared once. Less than 0.55% of the sample rests with the top ten.

Overall study outcomes, separate from this receptor: Higher generation probabilities were observed for clonotypes shared by all four sorted-subset donors than for non-shared clonotypes. Pairwise subsampling led to the expectation that sequencing depth would affect the degree of clonotype sharing among donors. Estimated clonotype richness was generally larger for naive than for memory subsets. Because the study included a small number of donors, the genetic and exposure-history diversity represented was limited. Sharing across several donors was observed for approximately 5% of naive CD4, 3.5% of naive CD8, around 2.5% of memory CD4, and about 0.4% of memory CD8 clonotypes. Incomplete sequencing was indicated by rarefaction of sorted-subset datasets, despite the large sequencing depth. Sampling was restricted to blood, and TCR repertoires in tissue are likely to differ from TCR repertoires in blood.

Healthy HIV-negative adults with no recently reported acute infections or vaccinations were included as donors. Every donor was a Caucasian adult residing in Nashville, Tennessee, USA. CD4+ T cells were enriched by magnetic negative selection; naive cells were then positively selected on CD45RA, and the negative fraction formed the memory subset. Blood was obtained by leukapheresis, after which PBMCs were separated by Ficoll-Histopaque density gradient centrifugation and cryopreserved in liquid nitrogen vapor phase. Analytical flow cytometry was used to check the purity and quantity of each magnetically sorted T cell population. From each sorted fraction, genomic DNA was isolated and quantified by UV absorbance on a Nanodrop 2000c.

This chain joins TRBV7-9 to TRBJ1-2, and 7 junctional nucleotides match TRBD1. This sequence was found in a young man in good health. Sequenced sample: naive CD4+ T cells sorted from blood. The sample's cell subset or site, from its label and the paper: CD45RA+ positively selected. The DNA sequence is TGTGCCAGCAGCCCGTCCGGGACAGAGGACTTC. This yields the protein CASSPSGTEDF.